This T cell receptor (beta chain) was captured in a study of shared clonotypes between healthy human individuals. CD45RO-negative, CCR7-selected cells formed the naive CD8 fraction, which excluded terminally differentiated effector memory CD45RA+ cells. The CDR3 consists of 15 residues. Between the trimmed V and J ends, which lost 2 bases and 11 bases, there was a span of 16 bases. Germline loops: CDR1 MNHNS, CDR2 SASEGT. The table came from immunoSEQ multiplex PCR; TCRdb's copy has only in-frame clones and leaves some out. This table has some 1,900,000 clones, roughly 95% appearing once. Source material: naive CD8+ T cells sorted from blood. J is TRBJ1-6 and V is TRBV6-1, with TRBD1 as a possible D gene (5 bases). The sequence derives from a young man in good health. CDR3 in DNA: TGTGCCAGCAGTGAAACGGCAGGGTGGACTCCACCCCTCCACTTT. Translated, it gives CASSETAGWTPPLHF.